This T cell receptor (beta chain) appears in the sequencing data of a study of T cells in Graves' hyperthyroidism and ophthalmopathy (dated by TCRdb to the late 2010s). Regarding the complete study: Peripheral blood was sampled at the time of initial diagnosis, prior to any treatment. TCR V-J signatures able to tell the groups apart were searched for in a discovery cohort of around 95 patients, of whom around 42 had Graves' ophthalmopathy and roughly 59 had stable Graves' hyperthyroidism. An independent validation cohort of around 20 hyperthyroidism patients and 17 patients who later progressed to ophthalmopathy tested prospective prediction of ophthalmopathy. The 90 or so discovery patients were randomly split 7:3 into training and test sets. The study also compared thyroid tissue and blood T-cell repertoires from more than 5 Graves' hyperthyroidism patients. Once sampling was done, hyperthyroidism patients were given methimazole at a starting dose of 30 mg daily, whereas ophthalmopathy patients were given high-dose intravenous methylprednisolone. The paper reports TCR Vbeta CDR3 sequencing of roughly 140 peripheral blood samples: approximately 41 ophthalmopathy, around 80 hyperthyroidism and around 17 progressor patients. On the study overall, not on this receptor specifically: During validation, the model predicted progression to ophthalmopathy a median of approximately six months ahead of onset, with around 71% sensitivity and 72.22% specificity. Ophthalmopathy was separated from stable hyperthyroidism by a 13 V-J signature model, with 85% to 90% sensitivity and approximately 84% specificity obtained in cross-validation and 80%/75% obtained in testing. Most expanded thyroid clonotypes (frequency above 0.001) were also found in blood, which suggests that blood repertoires may mirror thyroid immune responses. Sample size was not statistically predetermined, and investigators were not blinded to group allocation.

For this chain, trimming is 0 bases at the V end and 5 bases at the J end, and the number of junction bases without a gene match is 6. Via the germline V gene (reference sequence), CDR1 is DFQATT and CDR2 SNEGSKA. There are 14 amino acids in the CDR3, from cysteine to phenylalanine inclusive. The entry retains the CDR3 DNA only, 42 bases that are in frame from base 1. In regard to this clonotype: Its cognate antigen has yet to be identified. One base away there is no much larger clone; base qualities are not given.

Hyperthyroidism patients were newly diagnosed, had a disease duration of under 2 months, and were aged 18 to 65 years. Any patient with an uncontrolled infection, another autoimmune disease, pregnancy or lactation was excluded. Diagnoses relied on clinical symptoms, serum thyroxine and TRAb, thyroid ultrasound and orbital computed tomography. For progressor patients, blood was drawn at the first diagnosis of hyperthyroidism, before any ophthalmopathy symptoms had appeared. PBMCs were isolated from 7.5 to 10 ml of fresh peripheral blood by Ficoll-Paque density gradient centrifugation. Progressor patients were first diagnosed with Graves' hyperthyroidism and then developed ophthalmopathy during follow-up. Trizol reagent was used to extract total RNA, and RNA quality was then checked on an Agilent 2100 Bioanalyzer. The TCR beta CDR3 regions were amplified from the RNA transcripts. The first round of RT-PCR for the TCR CDR3 was performed with the HTBI primer set and the Qiagen OneStep RT-PCR kit. Libraries were constructed in a second round of multiplex PCR, after which size selection and purification were carried out. Libraries were sequenced paired-end with 100 bp reads on an Illumina HiSeq2000. The authors' analysis ran thus. SOAPnuke was used to process the raw data, throwing out any read that contained adapters or uncalled bases, had a mean Phred below 15, or lacked an exact constant-primer or identifier match. COPE v1.2.5 was used to merge high-quality paired reads, and clonotypes were defined as unique nucleotide sequences. MiTCR v1.1 was used to align clonotypes to the IMGT TRBV, TRBD and TRBJ reference segments. Only V-J combinations with frequency above 0.0001, covering about 99% of repertoires, were analysed. A TCS score was defined as the ratio between F50 (clonal expansion) and ExV (chaos), using BLOSUM62-based TCRdist between CDR3 peptides within each V-J. Welch's t-statistics and random forest reduced 500 to 650 V-J features to about 13, which were used in a naive Bayes classifier (R e1071). The public reads were run again by TCRdb, first through fastp at Q25 and then through MiXCR, and only productive beta chains were kept. A single entry per CDR3 protein holds the most common genes and DNA from its merged rows. TCRdb, not the authors, supplied the V and J calls. The sample has about 35,000 distinct CDR3 sequences on record, around 48% of them singletons. The ten largest clones capture approximately 6.2% of the sample.

This TCR was recovered from a woman aged 45-59 years with Graves' hyperthyroidism that later progressed to Graves' ophthalmopathy. The V gene is TRBV20-1 and the J gene is TRBJ2-5; 7 middle bases align to TRBD2. Sequencing was carried out using blood. CDR3 protein: CSAREAGAWETQYF. The sequenced DNA: TGCAGTGCTAGAGAGGCGGGAGCTTGGGAGACCCAGTACTTC.